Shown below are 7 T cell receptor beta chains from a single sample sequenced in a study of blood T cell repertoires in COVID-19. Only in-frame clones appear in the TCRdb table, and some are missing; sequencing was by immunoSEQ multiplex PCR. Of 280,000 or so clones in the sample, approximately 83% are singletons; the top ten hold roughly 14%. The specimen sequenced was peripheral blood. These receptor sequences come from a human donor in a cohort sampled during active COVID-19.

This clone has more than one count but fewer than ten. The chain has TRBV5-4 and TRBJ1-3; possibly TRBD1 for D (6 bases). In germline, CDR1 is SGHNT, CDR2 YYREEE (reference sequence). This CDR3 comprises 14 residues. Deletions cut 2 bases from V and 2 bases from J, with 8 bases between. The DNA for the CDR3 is TGTGCCAGCAGCTTTGGACAGACTGGAAACACCATATATTTT. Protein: CASSFGQTGNTIYF.

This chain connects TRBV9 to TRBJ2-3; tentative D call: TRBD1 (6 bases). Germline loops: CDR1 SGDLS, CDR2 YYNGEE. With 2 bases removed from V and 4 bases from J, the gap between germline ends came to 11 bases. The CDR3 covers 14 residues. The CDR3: CASSVLQGSDTQYF. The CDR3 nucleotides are TGTGCCAGCAGCGTCCTACAGGGATCAGATACGCAGTATTTT.

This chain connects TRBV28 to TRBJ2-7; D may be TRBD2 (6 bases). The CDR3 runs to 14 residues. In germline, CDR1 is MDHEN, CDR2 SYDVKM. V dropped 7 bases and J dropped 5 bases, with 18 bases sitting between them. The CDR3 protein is CASTNVGGRHEQYF. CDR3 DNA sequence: TGTGCCAGCACAAACGTAGGAGGGCGGCACGAGCAGTACTTC.

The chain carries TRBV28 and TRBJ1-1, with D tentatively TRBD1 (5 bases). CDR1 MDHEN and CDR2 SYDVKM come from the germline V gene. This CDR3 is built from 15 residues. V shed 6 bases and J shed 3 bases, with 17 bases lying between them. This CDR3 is CASSAPTGEDTEAFF. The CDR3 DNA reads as TGTGCCAGCAGCGCACCCACAGGAGAAGACACTGAAGCTTTCTTT.

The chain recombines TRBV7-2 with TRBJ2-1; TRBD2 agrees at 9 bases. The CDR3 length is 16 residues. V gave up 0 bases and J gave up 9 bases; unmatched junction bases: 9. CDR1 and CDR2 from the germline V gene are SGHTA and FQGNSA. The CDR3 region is CASSLAAGGPSSEQFF. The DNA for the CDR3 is TGTGCCAGCAGCTTAGCGGCGGGAGGGCCCTCCAGTGAGCAGTTCTTC. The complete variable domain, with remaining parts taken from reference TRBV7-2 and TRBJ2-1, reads GAGVSQSPSNKVTEKGKDVELRCDPISGHTALYWYRQSLGQGLEFLIYFQGNSAPDKSGLPSDRFSAERTGGSVSTLTIQRTQQEDSAVYLCASSLAAGGPSSEQFFGPGTRLTVL.

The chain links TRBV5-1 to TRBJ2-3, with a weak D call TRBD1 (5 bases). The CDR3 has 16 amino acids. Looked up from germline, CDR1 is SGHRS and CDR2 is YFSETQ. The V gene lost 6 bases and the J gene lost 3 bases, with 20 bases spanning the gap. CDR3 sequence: CASTRWAAQGTDTQYF. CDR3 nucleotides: TGCGCCAGCACCCGATGGGCGGCGCAGGGAACAGATACGCAGTATTTT.

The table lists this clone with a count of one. DNA of the CDR3: TGTGCCAGCAGTCCCCGGACAGTACCTATGTATTTT. This translates into CASSPRTVPMYF. The chain uses TRBV28 and TRBJ2-3; D perhaps matches TRBD1 (6 bases). V lost 5 bases to trimming and J lost 14 bases, with 17 bases between them. The CDR3 totals 12 residues. Germline V gene data show CDR1 as MDHEN and CDR2 as SYDVKM.